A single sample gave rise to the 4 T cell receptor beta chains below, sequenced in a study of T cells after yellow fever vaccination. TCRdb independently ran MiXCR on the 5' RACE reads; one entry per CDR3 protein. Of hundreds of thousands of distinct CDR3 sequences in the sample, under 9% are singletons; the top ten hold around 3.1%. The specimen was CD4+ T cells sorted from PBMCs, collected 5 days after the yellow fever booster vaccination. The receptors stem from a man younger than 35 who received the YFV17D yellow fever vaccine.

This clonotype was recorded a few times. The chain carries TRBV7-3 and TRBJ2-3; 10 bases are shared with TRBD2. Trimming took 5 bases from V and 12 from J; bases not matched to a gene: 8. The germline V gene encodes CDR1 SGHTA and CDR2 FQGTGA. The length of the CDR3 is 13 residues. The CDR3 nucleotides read TGTGCCAGCAGCGGAGCGGGGGGGCTCCGTCAGTATTTT. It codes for CASSGAGGLRQYF.

The CDR3 spells CASRNTGAVRGKLFF. The CDR3 DNA sequence: TGTGCCAGCAGGAACACCGGGGCCGTCCGGGGAAAACTGTTTTTT. This chain links TRBV27 with TRBJ1-4; TRBD1 is a possible D gene (5 bases). Trimming shortened V by 6 bases and J by 10 bases, and 21 bases separated the two germline ends. The germline CDR1 and CDR2 sequences are MNHEY and SMNVEV (reference sequence). The CDR3 is made up of 15 amino acids.

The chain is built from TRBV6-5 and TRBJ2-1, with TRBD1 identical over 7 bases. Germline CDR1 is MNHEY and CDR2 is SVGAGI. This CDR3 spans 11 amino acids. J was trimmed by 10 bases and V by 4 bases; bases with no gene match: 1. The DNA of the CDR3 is TGTGCCAGCAGTTGGGGACAGGAGCAGTTCTTC. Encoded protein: CASSWGQEQFF.

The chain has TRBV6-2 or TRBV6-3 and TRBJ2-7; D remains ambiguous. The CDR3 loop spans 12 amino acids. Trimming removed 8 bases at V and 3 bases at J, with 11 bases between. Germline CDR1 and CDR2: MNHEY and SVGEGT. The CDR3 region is CASAFRFYEQYF. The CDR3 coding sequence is TGTGCCAGCGCATTTCGGTTCTACGAGCAGTACTTC.